The 31 T cell receptor beta chains presented below share a single source sample, sequenced in a study of shared clonotypes between healthy human individuals. Method: immunoSEQ multiplex PCR; TCRdb's copy keeps in-frame clones and lacks some. Among approximately 700,000 clones listed, roughly 72% were seen once. What was sequenced was memory CD4+ T cells sorted from blood. Subset specified: CD45RA-negative fraction. Receptor source: a young woman in good health.

The CDR3 DNA sequence: TGTGCCAGTAGGAAACAGGGGTCGATCACTGAAGCTTTCTTT. Encoded protein: CASRKQGSITEAFF. The chain is built from TRBV19 and TRBJ1-1; TRBD1 matches 7 bases. The trim removed 6 bases at V and 4 bases at J, leaving 8 bases unmatched. The germline CDR1 and CDR2 sequences are LNHDA and SQIVND (reference sequence). This CDR3 spans 14 amino acids. The whole variable domain, remainder taken from reference TRBV19 and TRBJ1-1, is DGGITQSPKYLFRKEGQNVTLSCEQNLNHDAMYWYRQDPGQGLRLIYYSQIVNDFQKGDIAEGYSVSREKKESFPLTVTSAQKNPTAFYLCASRKQGSITEAFFGQGTRLTVV.

This clone was detected ten times or more. V gene TRBV6-1 combines with J gene TRBJ1-5, with D possibly being TRBD1 (5 bases). CDR1 MNHNS and CDR2 SASEGT come from the germline V gene. Trimming stripped 6 bases from V and 5 bases from J, with 14 bases between. This CDR3 spans 14 amino acids. This CDR3 is CASSHPGGDQPQHF. DNA of the CDR3: TGTGCCAGCAGCCACCCGGGGGGGGATCAGCCCCAGCATTTT.

CDR3: CASRPRSALDDEKLFF. The CDR3 coding sequence is TGTGCCAGTAGACCAAGGAGTGCCCTCGATGATGAAAAACTGTTTTTT. The chain employs TRBV19 and TRBJ1-4; D not certain. The CDR3 runs 16 residues. Between the trimmed V and J ends, which lost 6 bases and 6 bases, there was a span of 20 bases. From germline, CDR1 is LNHDA and CDR2 SQIVND (reference sequence).

The chain has TRBV5-8 and TRBJ1-5, with no clear D. CDR1 and CDR2 from the germline V gene are SGHTS and YDEGEE. The germline V and J ends were trimmed by 2 bases and 2 bases, with 5 bases remaining between them. The CDR3 loop spans 13 amino acids. The CDR3 is CASSFSGNQPQHF. The CDR3, as DNA: TGTGCCAGCAGCTTTTCAGGCAATCAGCCCCAGCATTTT.

As for this clone: In the same sample, other DNA sequences code for this CDR3. The chain uses TRBV4-1 and TRBJ2-7, with D maybe TRBD1 (5 bases). Germline V gene lookup returns CDR1 MGHRA and CDR2 YSYEKL. The CDR3 has 15 residues. Trimming removed 0 bases at V and 2 bases at J, with 11 bases between. DNA for the CDR3: TGCGCCAGCAGCCAAGACAGGGTTGGGACCTACGAGCAGTACTTC. It codes for CASSQDRVGTYEQYF.

This clone showed up just a few times. J is TRBJ2-3 and V is TRBV2; possible D gene TRBD2, 6 bases. V dropped 5 bases and J dropped 2 bases, with 14 bases sitting between them. The CDR3 is 15 amino acids. Germline assignment: CDR1 SNHLY and CDR2 FYNNEI. In DNA, the CDR3 is TGTGCCAGCAGTAGGGGACTCCCGAACACAGATACGCAGTATTTT. The encoded protein is CASSRGLPNTDTQYF.

This clone came up a few times. This chain joins TRBV28 and TRBJ2-1, with D perhaps being TRBD1 or TRBD2 (6 bases each). The CDR3 has 15 residues. The V and J ends lost 10 bases and 0 bases respectively, with 16 bases between them. Germline V gives CDR1 MDHEN, CDR2 SYDVKM. The CDR3, as DNA: TGTGCCACCTCCTCTCGGGGGCTCTCCTACAATGAGCAGTTCTTC. Translation gives CATSSRGLSYNEQFF.

The CDR3 nucleotides read TGCGCCAGCAAAGGGGACAGGGAAGCTTTCTTT. It encodes CASKGDREAFF. The J gene is TRBJ1-1, the V gene TRBV5-1; the match to TRBD1 covers 8 bases. After removal of 6 bases from V and 8 bases from J, the junction contained 3 bases not matched to a gene. The CDR3 is made up of 11 amino acids. Germline V lookup: CDR1 SGHRS, CDR2 YFSETQ. The whole variable domain, filled in from reference TRBV5-1 and TRBJ1-1, reads KAGVTQTPRYLIKTRGQQVTLSCSPISGHRSVSWYQQTPGQGLQFLFEYFSETQRNKGNFPGRFSGRQFSNSRSEMNVSTLELGDSALYLCASKGDREAFFGQGTRLTVV.

The genes are TRBV11-2 and TRBJ2-5, with D possibly being TRBD1 or TRBD2 (6 bases each). Germline CDR1 is SGHAT and CDR2 is FQNNGV. The CDR3 covers 13 residues. With 4 bases removed from V and 7 bases from J, the gap between germline ends came to 13 bases. The chain's CDR3 is CASSSRGGGTQYF. As DNA, the CDR3 is TGTGCCAGCAGCTCGAGAGGGGGAGGGACCCAGTACTTC.

This rearrangement joins TRBV19 to TRBJ2-7; TRBD2 matches 11 bases. Germline CDR1 and CDR2: LNHDA and SQIVND (reference sequence). With V trimmed by 6 bases and J by 1 base, 5 bases remained unmatched. The CDR3 length is 15 residues. In DNA, the CDR3 is TGTGCCAGTAGCGTGACTAGCGGGATATCCTACGAGCAGTACTTC. It specifies CASSVTSGISYEQYF. The whole variable domain, filled in from reference TRBV19 and TRBJ2-7, reads DGGITQSPKYLFRKEGQNVTLSCEQNLNHDAMYWYRQDPGQGLRLIYYSQIVNDFQKGDIAEGYSVSREKKESFPLTVTSAQKNPTAFYLCASSVTSGISYEQYFGPGTRLTVT.

The V and J genes are TRBV5-1 and TRBJ2-7; D remains unclear. Per the germline V gene, CDR1 is SGHRS and CDR2 is YFSETQ. Trimming took off 5 bases at V and 7 bases at J, with 16 bases between the two ends. This CDR3 is 13 amino acids long. CDR3 nucleotides: TGCGCCAGCAGAGACCTAGGAGTAGGGGAGCAGTACTTC. It specifies CASRDLGVGEQYF. Complete variable domain (other parts from reference TRBV5-1 and TRBJ2-7): KAGVTQTPRYLIKTRGQQVTLSCSPISGHRSVSWYQQTPGQGLQFLFEYFSETQRNKGNFPGRFSGRQFSNSRSEMNVSTLELGDSALYLCASRDLGVGEQYFGPGTRLTVT.

Note on this clone: Other DNA sequences in this sample translate to the same CDR3. The chain recombines TRBV6-5 with TRBJ2-5, with TRBD1 matching 7 bases. The CDR3 contains 13 residues. The V and J ends lost 5 bases and 5 bases, in that order; junction bases with no gene match: 5. Germline CDR1 is MNHEY and CDR2 is SVGAGI. The chain's CDR3 is CASSRDRGETQYF. The CDR3 DNA is TGTGCCAGCAGTCGGGACAGAGGGGAGACCCAGTACTTC.

A single count supports this clone. This chain connects TRBV2 to TRBJ2-1, with D tentatively TRBD2 (6 bases). Trimming cost V 4 bases and J 12 bases, with 13 bases left between them. This CDR3 is built from 12 residues. Germline V gene sequence: CDR1 SNHLY, CDR2 FYNNEI. The CDR3 reads CASSGMGSGQFF. The CDR3 DNA reads TGTGCCAGCAGTGGCATGGGTAGCGGGCAGTTCTTC.

The V and J genes are TRBV7-7 and TRBJ2-2; TRBD1 might be the D (6 bases). The germline CDR1 and CDR2 sequences are SSHAT and FNYEAQ (reference sequence). This CDR3 comprises 16 residues. The V and J ends lost 4 bases and 2 bases respectively, with 14 bases between them. This CDR3 is CASSSTGIFNTGELFF. DNA for the CDR3: TGTGCCAGCAGCTCAACAGGGATTTTTAACACCGGGGAGCTGTTTTTT.

The gene calls are TRBV19 and TRBJ1-5; TRBD1 matches 10 bases. Germline V CDR1 and CDR2: LNHDA, SQIVND (reference sequence). The CDR3 is 16 amino acids. V shed 6 bases, J shed 5 bases, and the junction held 10 bases outside the gene matches. The CDR3 here is CASRVQDRGADQPQHF. CDR3 nucleotides: TGTGCCAGTAGGGTTCAGGACAGGGGGGCCGATCAGCCCCAGCATTTT.

This clone occurred a few times. The identical CDR3 is also encoded by other nucleotide sequences in the sample. This rearrangement joins TRBV11-3 to TRBJ2-3; D remains ambiguous. Trimming stripped 1 base from V and 3 bases from J, with 2 bases between. The CDR3 consists of 12 residues. Germline CDR1 SGHNT, CDR2 YENEEA. CDR3 residues: CASSLGTDTQYF. DNA of the CDR3: TGTGCCAGCAGCTTAGGGACAGATACGCAGTATTTT.

This rearrangement joins TRBV6-6 to TRBJ2-1; D is unclear. The CDR3 has 14 amino acids. Trimming removed 4 bases at V and 4 bases at J, with 11 bases between. The germline V gene has CDR1 MNHNY and CDR2 SVGAGI (reference sequence). The CDR3 here is CASSSSRSYNEQFF. The CDR3 DNA reads TGTGCCAGCAGTTCGTCGCGTTCATACAATGAGCAGTTCTTC.

This clone has just a few counts. The chain links TRBV5-5 to TRBJ2-7, with 7 bases matching TRBD1. This CDR3 has 15 residues. The germline V gene encodes CDR1 SGHKS and CDR2 YYEKEE (reference sequence). Unmatched junction bases numbered 7, after V lost 4 bases and J lost 0 bases. CDR3: CASSPRDRPSYEQYF. The CDR3 nucleotides read TGTGCCAGCAGCCCCCGGGACAGACCCTCCTACGAGCAGTACTTC.

The rearrangement links TRBV7-2 to TRBJ2-1; D perhaps matches TRBD2 (7 bases). Trimming removed 3 bases from V and 7 bases from J, with 16 bases in between. Germline assignment: CDR1 SGHTA and CDR2 FQGNSA. CDR3 length: 15 amino acids. CDR3 bases: TGTGCCAGCAGCTTTTGGCAGGGAGGGGGTAATGAGCAGTTCTTC. Its translation: CASSFWQGGGNEQFF. Full variable domain (outside the CDR3, taken from reference TRBV7-2 and TRBJ2-1): GAGVSQSPSNKVTEKGKDVELRCDPISGHTALYWYRQSLGQGLEFLIYFQGNSAPDKSGLPSDRFSAERTGGSVSTLTIQRTQQEDSAVYLCASSFWQGGGNEQFFGPGTRLTVL.

This sequence joins TRBV6-1 and TRBJ1-1; D gene uncertain. CDR1 is MNHNS and CDR2 is SASEGT in the germline V gene. Trimming left V 5 bases short and J 3 bases short, with 13 bases between. This CDR3 region has 14 residues. The CDR3 nucleotides are TGTGCCAGCAGTAGGTCGGGAGCGGACACTGAAGCTTTCTTT. It codes for CASSRSGADTEAFF.

The V and J genes are TRBV7-8 and TRBJ2-1; no reliable D call. The germline V and J ends were trimmed by 0 bases and 16 bases, with 22 bases remaining between them. Germline V gives CDR1 SGHVS, CDR2 FQNEAQ. The CDR3 has 15 residues. CDR3 loop: CASSLALASGVKVFF. DNA of the CDR3: TGTGCCAGCAGCTTAGCTCTGGCCAGTGGAGTGAAGGTTTTCTTC. The complete variable domain, with remaining parts taken from reference TRBV7-8 and TRBJ2-1, reads GAGVSQSPRYKVAKRGQDVALRCDPISGHVSLFWYQQALGQGPEFLTYFQNEAQLDKSGLPSDRFFAERPEGSVSTLKIQRTQQEDSAVYLCASSLALASGVKVFFGPGTRLTVL.

The chain joins TRBV2 to TRBJ1-2; D gene uncertain. Germline CDR1 reads SNHLY; CDR2 reads FYNNEI. The CDR3 is 13 amino acids. V lost 5 bases and J 4 bases, leaving 11 bases between the germline ends. As DNA, the CDR3 is TGTGCCAGCAGTCCGGGGATCTTCTATGGCTACACCTTC. Translating gives CASSPGIFYGYTF. The full variable domain, its missing parts supplied by reference TRBV2 and TRBJ1-2, is EPEVTQTPSHQVTQMGQEVILRCVPISNHLYFYWYRQILGQKVEFLVSFYNNEISEKSEIFDDQFSVERPDGSNFTLKIRSTKLEDSAMYFCASSPGIFYGYTFGSGTRLTVV.

The CDR3, as DNA: TGTGCCAGCAGCCGATACACGGGTGGAAGGGTCACAGATACGCAGTATTTT. Its translation is CASSRYTGGRVTDTQYF. V usage is TRBV11-2 and J usage is TRBJ2-3; D uncertain. Germline CDR1 and CDR2: SGHAT and FQNNGV. The ends were cut back, 5 bases at V and 2 bases at J, with 20 bases in the middle. This CDR3 contains 17 residues. The full variable domain, rest sourced from reference TRBV11-2 and TRBJ2-3, is EAGVAQSPRYKIIEKRQSVAFWCNPISGHATLYWYQQILGQGPKLLIQFQNNGVVDDSQLPKDRFSAERLKGVDSTLKIQPAKLEDSAVYLCASSRYTGGRVTDTQYFGPGTRLTVL.

This clone is a singleton in its sample. Other DNA sequences in this sample translate to the same CDR3. This sequence joins TRBV27 and TRBJ1-1; TRBD1 agrees at 8 bases. The V segment lost 6 bases and the J segment 5 bases; nucleotides outside the gene matches: 11. The CDR3 extends over 15 amino acids. CDR1 is MNHEY and CDR2 is SMNVEV in the germline V gene (reference sequence). The CDR3 sequence is CASRPKRQGRTEAFF. In DNA, the CDR3 is TGTGCCAGCAGGCCAAAGAGACAGGGGAGGACTGAAGCTTTCTTT.

The V call is TRBV4-1, the J call TRBJ1-4; D ambiguous. Trimming took off 2 bases at V and 3 bases at J, with 10 bases between the two ends. Germline-derived CDR1 and CDR2 are MGHRA and YSYEKL. The CDR3 loop spans 15 amino acids. The CDR3 region has the DNA TGCGCCAGCAGCCAAAAAGCCTGGGCTAATGAAAAACTGTTTTTT. It is translated as CASSQKAWANEKLFF.

J is TRBJ1-2 and V is TRBV29-1; D not certain. The V gene lost 2 bases and the J gene lost 6 bases, with 7 bases spanning the gap. Germline V gives CDR1 SQVTM, CDR2 ANQGSEA. CDR3 size: 11 residues. As DNA, the CDR3 is TGCAGCGTTGAACAGCTCGATGGCTACACCTTC. It specifies CSVEQLDGYTF.

The chain carries TRBV15 and TRBJ2-1; 8 bases align to TRBD2. The CDR3 has 18 residues. Trimming took 3 bases from V and 1 from J; bases not matched to a gene: 11. Germline V gene sequence: CDR1 LNHNV, CDR2 YYDKDF (reference sequence). In DNA, the CDR3 is TGTGCCACCAGCAGCGCCGGGACTAGGGGGATTTCCTACAATGAGCAGTTCTTC. Its protein is CATSSAGTRGISYNEQFF.

This chain links TRBV7-9 with TRBJ2-2; TRBD1 aligns across 11 bases. From germline, CDR1 is SEHNR and CDR2 FQNEAQ (reference sequence). V lost 5 bases to trimming and J lost 4 bases; unmatched junction nucleotides: 6. CDR3 length: 16 residues. The CDR3 DNA sequence: TGTGCCAGCAGCACCAGGGACAGGGGGACCACCGGGGAGCTGTTTTTT. This gives the protein CASSTRDRGTTGELFF.

This clone came up a few times. V gene TRBV19 combines with J gene TRBJ2-7, with 7 bases matching TRBD2. The CDR3 is 15 residues long. The germline V gene has CDR1 LNHDA and CDR2 SQIVND (reference sequence). After removal of 3 bases from V and 5 bases from J, the junction contained 10 bases not matched to a gene. The CDR3 DNA reads TGTGCCAGTAGTATGGGAGGGAGGGCTCGGGACGAGCAGTACTTC. Protein: CASSMGGRARDEQYF.

This rearrangement joins TRBV9 to TRBJ2-3; D possibly corresponds to TRBD1 (5 bases). Trimming pared 1 base from V and 0 bases from J, leaving 18 bases between. This CDR3 region has 18 residues. Germline CDR1 SGDLS, CDR2 YYNGEE. The DNA of the CDR3 is TGTGCCAGCAGCGTATCCCACGGTGGGGCAGGTAGCACAGATACGCAGTATTTT. This sequence encodes CASSVSHGGAGSTDTQYF.

J is TRBJ2-2 and V is TRBV19; 10 bases map to TRBD1. The junction had 7 bases not matched to a gene; V was cut back by 5 bases and J by 7 bases. Germline V gives CDR1 LNHDA, CDR2 SQIVND (reference sequence). This CDR3 has 15 residues. CDR3 in amino acids: CASSADRGIGGELFF. CDR3 bases: TGTGCCAGTAGTGCGGACAGGGGGATCGGCGGGGAGCTGTTTTTT.